These 3 T cell receptor beta chains share one sample of origin, sequenced in a study of T cell repertoires in cytomegalovirus infection. In TCRdb, the reads were re-called with MiXCR into one record per CDR3 protein. This sample yields roughly 230,000 distinct CDR3 sequences, of which 12% are seen a single time; 1.6% belongs to the top ten. Sequenced material: PBMCs. All receptors derive from a human donor in good health (CMV status not recorded). Some clones in this sample may be carry-over from other donors' samples.

This clonotype was counted ten times or more. The chain carries TRBV5-4 and TRBJ1-2, with TRBD1 matching over 9 bases. V lost 3 bases to trimming and J lost 4 bases; unmatched junction nucleotides: 7. Germline CDR1 is SGHNT and CDR2 is YYREEE (reference sequence). The CDR3 consists of 15 residues. CDR3 sequence: CASSSLQGAAYGYTF. DNA for the CDR3: TGTGCCAGCAGCTCCCTACAGGGGGCCGCCTATGGCTACACCTTC.

There are many counts of this clonotype. The chain carries TRBV20-1 and TRBJ1-2; 7 bases agree with TRBD1. The J segment lost 6 bases and the V segment lost 5 bases, leaving 18 bases of the junction unmatched. In germline, CDR1 is DFQATT, CDR2 SNEGSKA (reference sequence). The CDR3 is made up of 16 amino acids. The CDR3 DNA reads TGCAGTGCTGGCTCGGGGTGGGGCAGGGGGGGAGATGGCTACACCTTC. This encodes CSAGSGWGRGGDGYTF.

This sequence joins TRBV5-6 and TRBJ2-5; 9 positions agree with TRBD2. The germline V gene has CDR1 SGHDT and CDR2 YYEEEE. J lost 2 bases, V lost 4 bases, and 6 bases had no gene match. CDR3 length: 15 residues. The CDR3: CASSPGSGRQETQYF. Here the CDR3 DNA reads TGTGCCAGCAGCCCCGGGAGCGGGAGGCAAGAGACCCAGTACTTC.